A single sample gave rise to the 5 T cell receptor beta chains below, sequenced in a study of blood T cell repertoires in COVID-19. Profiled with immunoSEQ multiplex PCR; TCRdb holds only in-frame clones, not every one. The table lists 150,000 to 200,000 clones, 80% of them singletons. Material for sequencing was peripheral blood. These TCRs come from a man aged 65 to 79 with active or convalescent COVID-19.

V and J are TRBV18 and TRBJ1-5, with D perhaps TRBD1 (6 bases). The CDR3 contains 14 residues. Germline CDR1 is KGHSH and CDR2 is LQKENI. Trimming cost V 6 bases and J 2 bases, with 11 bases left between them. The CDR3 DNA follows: TGTGCCAGCTCTTATAGACAGGGCAATCAGCCCCAGCATTTT. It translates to CASSYRQGNQPQHF.

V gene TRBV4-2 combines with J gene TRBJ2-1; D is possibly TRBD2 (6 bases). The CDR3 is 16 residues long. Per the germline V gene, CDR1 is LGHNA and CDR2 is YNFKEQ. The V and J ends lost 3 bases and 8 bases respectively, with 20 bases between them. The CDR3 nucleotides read TGTGCCAGCAGCCAGGGCAATTCGGCTAGCGCGGATGAGCAGTTCTTC. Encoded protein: CASSQGNSASADEQFF.

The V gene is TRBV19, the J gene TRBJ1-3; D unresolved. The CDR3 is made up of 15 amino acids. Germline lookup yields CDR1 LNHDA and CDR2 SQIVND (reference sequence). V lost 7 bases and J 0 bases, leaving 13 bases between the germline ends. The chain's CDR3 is CASTRNQNSGNTIYF. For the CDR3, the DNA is TGTGCCAGTACCCGAAACCAGAACTCTGGAAACACCATATATTTT.

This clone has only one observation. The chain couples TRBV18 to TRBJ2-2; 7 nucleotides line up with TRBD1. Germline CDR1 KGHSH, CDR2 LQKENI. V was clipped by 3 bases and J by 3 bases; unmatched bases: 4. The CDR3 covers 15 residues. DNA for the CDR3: TGTGCCAGCTCACCCGGGACAGCCCACACCGGGGAGCTGTTTTTT. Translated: CASSPGTAHTGELFF.

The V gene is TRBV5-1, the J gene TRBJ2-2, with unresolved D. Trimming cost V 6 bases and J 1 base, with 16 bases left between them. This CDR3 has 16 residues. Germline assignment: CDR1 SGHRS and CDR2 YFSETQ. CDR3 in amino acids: CASTPDRGLNTGELFF. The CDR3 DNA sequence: TGCGCCAGCACCCCAGACCGCGGCCTGAACACCGGGGAGCTGTTTTTT. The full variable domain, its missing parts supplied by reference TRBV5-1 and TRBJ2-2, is KAGVTQTPRYLIKTRGQQVTLSCSPISGHRSVSWYQQTPGQGLQFLFEYFSETQRNKGNFPGRFSGRQFSNSRSEMNVSTLELGDSALYLCASTPDRGLNTGELFFGEGSRLTVL.